This T cell receptor (beta chain) was sequenced in a study of cytomegalovirus exposure and HLA in healthy donors listed by TCRdb under 2017. Notes on the research overall: An earlier analysis of under 600 of the donors reported 250 to 350 Gb of sequence data and 100 million to 140 million unique TCR beta sequences from 150 million to 200 million T cells. Of the roughly 400 genotyped donors, about 80% fell in the genetic ancestry cluster associated with self-reported Caucasian donors. In addition to the first cohort of 666 subjects, a separate validation cohort of 100 to 150 different subjects was used. The aim of the study was to test whether cataloging public T cell receptors could identify signatures of past pathogen exposure. An earlier analysis of approximately 640 of the donors applied high-throughput TCR beta sequencing to assess whether each TCR beta V gene segment acted as functional or pseudogenic. In a later analysis, previously published TCR beta repertoires from several hundred donors were re-analyzed and high-resolution HLA genotyping was added so that TCR occurrence patterns could be studied. A later genetic analysis used genome-wide SNP genotypes for about 60% of the roughly 670 donors, treating that subset as a discovery cohort. The study used immunosequencing to profile the T cell repertoires of approximately 640 subjects and linked those repertoires to cytomegalovirus serostatus. Donor age, sex, ethnicity and CMV serostatus were collected together with the repertoire data. Every repertoire in the discovery cohort had been generated on one and the same sequencing platform. Several DR-DQ haplotypes were handled as single units for association and clustering because linkage in the cohort was strong. The study combined high-throughput TCR immunosequencing, statistical association of individual TCRs with disease status, and machine learning to predict cytomegalovirus infection status. Rather than drawing on any new phenotypic data, the later analysis identified candidate immune exposures from TCR beta sequences and the way those sequences occurred across donors. Class I and class II HLA loci were covered by the typing at four-digit resolution. Typing coverage differed by locus: A, B, C, DRB1 and DQB1 were typed in roughly 629-630 donors, DQA1 in approximately 520, DPA1 in approximately 610, and DPB1 in 450 to 490. An early release covering approximately 600 HLA-typed donors comprised 300 to 350 gigabases of sequencing data and around 86 million unique TCR sequences. On average, 235,054 unique TCR beta nucleotide sequences were sequenced per donor among some 420 genotyped donors of the cohort, with roughly 19% of those sequences being non-productive. What the work shows at the level of the full study, not this receptor alone: A total of 150 or so TCR beta chains were listed by the study as associated with cytomegalovirus. CMV serostatus was the only immune exposure information available for the cohort. The classifier was reported to diagnose cytomegalovirus status with high specificity and sensitivity in both the original and validation cohorts. According to a later analysis, TCR association rates differed among HLA loci, with DRB1 alleles showing the most associated TCRs and HLA-C alleles showing the fewest. Linkage disequilibrium might explain the correlated functional status among segregating V segments, but an unknown experimental factor could not be ruled out. Because counts were too low, roughly 16 rarely observed V segments, including chromosome 9 orphons, were left out of the earlier analysis of approximately 500 of the donors. Specific HLA alleles were associated with over 15,000 TCR beta sequences at a false discovery rate of 0.05 in a later analysis. Roughly uniform sequencing depth across donors was assumed in presence/absence analyses, although this assumption may not hold. A later genetic analysis reported fewer N-insertions in productive TCRs among donors in an Asian-associated ancestry cluster than the roughly 640-donor mean. In a later analysis, HLA-associated TCR beta chains were found to be more clonally expanded and to have lower generation probabilities than equally common non-associated chains. In an earlier analysis of about 540 of the donors, most TCR beta V segments were observed in productive rearrangements about 87% or about 30% of the time, broadly matching IMGT annotations. A few of the identified cytomegalovirus-associated TCR beta chains were confirmed in vitro to be specific for cytomegalovirus antigens. A further reported finding was that TCR beta sequences accurately predicted the HLA-A and HLA-B alleles for most subjects in the first cohort. Most TCR sequences were seen in very few donors, while some public TCRs were found in many individuals. Because HLA typing was unavailable for some donors at each locus, only the typed subset was used in association tests. An association between a missense DCLRE1C variant and V-gene and J-gene trimming of TCR beta chains was found in a later genetic analysis and replicated in an independent cohort. When HLA alleles, especially DR and DQ, strongly co-occurred, attributing TCR associations to individual alleles was difficult. The sequencing pipeline was judged likely to have produced a cluster of highly shared sequence variants as a technical artifact. According to a later analysis, parvovirus B19, influenza, CMV and Epstein-Barr virus appeared linked to several top co-occurrence clusters. A later analysis found that most CMV-associated TCR beta chains appeared HLA-restricted, with HLA associations seemingly driven largely by CMV exposure. This cohort had only TCR beta chains sequenced, and the lack of alpha or paired-chain data limited which features could be detected. It was suggested by the authors that the approach could potentially be generalized to other disease states and immunological phenotypes.

The protocol used for the library was the immunoSEQ multiplex PCR assay. For the multiplex PCR, a mixture combining 60 forward primers for TCR Vbeta segments and 13 reverse primers for TCR Jbeta segments was used. Amplification of the CDR3 region of rearranged TCR beta genes was performed with a multiplex PCR assay on genomic DNA. The amplified TCR beta libraries were sequenced on the Illumina HiSeq System as 87-base-pair reads. The authors' analysis ran thus. In a later analysis, some 80 million unique TCR beta chains were counted across the 500 to 700 repertoires, and approximately 9.9 million of these chains were shared by at least two donors. A nearest-neighbor algorithm error-corrected the raw reads and collapsed the reads into unique sequences, merging closely related sequences to remove PCR and sequencing errors. Alignment of CDR3 sequences to IMGT reference sequences was used to assign V, D and J gene segments. For a sequence to be retained, a match of at least six nucleotides to both a V gene segment and a J gene segment was required. Rearrangements were classified as productive when the CDR3 lacked stop codons and remained in frame with V and J, and all other rearrangements were classified as non-productive. CDR3 was defined according to IMGT convention as the region running from the second conserved V-encoded cysteine to the conserved J-encoded phenylalanine. The earlier analysis of about 640 of the donors excluded any sequence lacking an unambiguous match to a single V gene segment. In an earlier analysis of a few hundred of the donors, a V segment was called functional when productive rearrangements were above 56.7%, and segregating when the standard deviation between donors exceeded 5%. A statistical classification framework was built for diagnosing cytomegalovirus status from the catalog of TCR beta chain sequences. In a later analysis, TCR nucleotide sequences were compared against IMGT/GENE-DB human TR gene sequences so that V and J genes could be assigned. In a later analysis, CDR3 sequences and most-parsimonious VDJ recombination scenarios were assigned using the TCRdist pipeline. In a later analysis, each TCR beta chain was defined by its CDR3 amino acid sequence together with its V-gene family, and reads lacking a unique V-gene family were excluded. To address suspected cross-contamination and a sequencing artifact, a later analysis removed several hundred highly shared, low-generation-probability nucleotide sequences. In a later analysis, a clonal expansion index for each public chain was calculated from normalized within-repertoire ranks of inferred template counts. A later analysis computed generation probabilities with a VDJ recombination model fitted to out-of-frame rearrangements, and checked the results against IGoR. Hypergeometric tests were used in a later analysis to score TCR-TCR, TCR-HLA and TCR-CMV co-occurrence, with a repertoire-size bias correction applied to the TCR pairs. A later analysis estimated false discovery rates by permuting HLA or CMV assignments 20 times. A later analysis grouped co-occurring TCRs with DBSCAN, adding TCRdist sequence similarity when clustering within HLA-allele-positive subsets. Repertoires with fewer than 30,000 or more than 120,000 public chains, plus five repertoires with anomalous nucleotide sharing, were excluded from co-occurrence clustering. Not all clones reach the TCRdb copy of this immuneACCESS table, which keeps in-frame sequences only. Checked studies attribute under half of the gap to unresolved V genes and leave the rest unexplained. For V, J and clone size, that table is used; D and trimming come from the DNA. The sample yields some 76,000 clones; about three quarters were counted once. The top ten clones comprise about 12% of the sample.

In total, roughly 710 healthy bone marrow donors made up the cohort. At the time of sampling, all cohort members were nominally healthy, though unrecorded immune exposures were likely present. The donor tested CMV seropositive, placing the donor among the roughly 300 seropositive members of the cohort. A peripheral blood sample was provided by each donor, and peripheral blood mononuclear cells were used for TCR beta sequencing. Genomic DNA was extracted from the blood cell samples with the Qiagen DNeasy Blood Extraction Kit. A word on this clone: It lacks a known antigen. No base-level quality is on record; no much larger clone is a single base apart.

This sequence was found in a male donor in good health and CMV-seropositive. Material: PBMCs.

Here the CDR3 is given as CASSLGQGLTMNTEAFF. The nucleotide sequence reads as follows: TGTGCCAGCAGTTTAGGGCAGGGGTTGACTATGAACACTGAAGCTTTCTTT. Rearrangement joined TRBV27 to TRBJ1-1; 6 matching bases give a weak D call of TRBD1. The junction shows trimming of 2 bases on V and 0 bases on J, plus 16 bases between the germline ends. From cysteine to phenylalanine, the CDR3 is 17 amino acids long. The sequence is cut down to CDR3 DNA, 51 bases in frame from base 1. CDR1 and CDR2, per the germline V gene (reference sequence), are MNHEY and SMNVEV.